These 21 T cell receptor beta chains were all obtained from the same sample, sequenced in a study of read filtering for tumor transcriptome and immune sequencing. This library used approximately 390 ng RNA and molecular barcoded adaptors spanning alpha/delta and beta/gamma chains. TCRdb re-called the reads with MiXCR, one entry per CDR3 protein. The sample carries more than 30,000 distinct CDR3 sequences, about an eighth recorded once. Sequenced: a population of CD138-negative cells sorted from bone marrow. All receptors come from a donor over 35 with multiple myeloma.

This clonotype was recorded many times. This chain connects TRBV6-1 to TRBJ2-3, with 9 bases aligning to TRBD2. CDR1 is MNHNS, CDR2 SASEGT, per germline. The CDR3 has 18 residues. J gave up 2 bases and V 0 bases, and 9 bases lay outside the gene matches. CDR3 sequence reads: CASSEALVSGSVTDTQYF. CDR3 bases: TGTGCCAGCAGTGAAGCGCTTGTTAGCGGGAGTGTCACAGATACGCAGTATTTT.

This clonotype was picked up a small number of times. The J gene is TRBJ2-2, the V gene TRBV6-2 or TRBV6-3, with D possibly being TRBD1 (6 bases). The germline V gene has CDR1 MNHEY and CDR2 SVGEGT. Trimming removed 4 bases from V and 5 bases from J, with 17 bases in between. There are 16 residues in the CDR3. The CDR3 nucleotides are TGTGCCAGCAGTTCCAGGGGTCAGATGCGGACCGGGGAGCTGTTTTTT. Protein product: CASSSRGQMRTGELFF.

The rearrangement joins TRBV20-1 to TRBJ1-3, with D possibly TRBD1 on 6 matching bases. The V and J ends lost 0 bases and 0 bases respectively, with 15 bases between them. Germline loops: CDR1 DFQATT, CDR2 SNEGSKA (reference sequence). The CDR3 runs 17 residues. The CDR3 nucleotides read TGCAGTGCTAGAGATAGGGCAGGGGCCTACTCTGGAAACACCATATATTTT. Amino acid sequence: CSARDRAGAYSGNTIYF.

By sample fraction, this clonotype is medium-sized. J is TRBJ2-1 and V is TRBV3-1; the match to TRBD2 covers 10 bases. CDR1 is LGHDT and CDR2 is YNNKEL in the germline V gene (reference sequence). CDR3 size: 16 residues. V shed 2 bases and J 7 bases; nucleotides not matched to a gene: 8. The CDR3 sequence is CASSQRWISGRNEQFF. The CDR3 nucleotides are TGTGCCAGCAGCCAACGGTGGATTAGCGGGAGGAATGAGCAGTTCTTC.

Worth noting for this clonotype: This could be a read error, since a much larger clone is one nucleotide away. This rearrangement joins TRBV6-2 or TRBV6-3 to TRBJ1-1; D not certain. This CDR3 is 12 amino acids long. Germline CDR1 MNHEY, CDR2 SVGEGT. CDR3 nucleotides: TGTGCCAGCAGTTACAGAGACACTGAAGCTCTCTTT. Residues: CASSYRDTEALF.

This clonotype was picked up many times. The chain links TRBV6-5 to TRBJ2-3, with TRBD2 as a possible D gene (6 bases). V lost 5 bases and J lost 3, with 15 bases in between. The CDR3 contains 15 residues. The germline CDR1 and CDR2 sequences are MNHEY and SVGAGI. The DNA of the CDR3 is TGTGCCAGCAGTATCCCGGGGGTGGGTACAGATACGCAGTATTTT. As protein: CASSIPGVGTDTQYF.

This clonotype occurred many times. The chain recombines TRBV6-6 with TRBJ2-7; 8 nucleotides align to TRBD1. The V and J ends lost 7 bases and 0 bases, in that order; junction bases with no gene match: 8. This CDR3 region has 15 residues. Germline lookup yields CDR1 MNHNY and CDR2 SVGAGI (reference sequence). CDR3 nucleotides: TGTGCCAGCACCCTCGGACAGGGCCTCTCCTACGAGCAGTACTTC. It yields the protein CASTLGQGLSYEQYF.

CDR3 residues: CASSGSSGYNEQFF. The DNA for the CDR3 is TGTGCCAGCAGCGGTAGCTCGGGCTACAATGAGCAGTTCTTC. The chain carries TRBV13 and TRBJ2-1; D uncertain. V dropped 5 bases and J dropped 3 bases, with 11 bases sitting between them. The CDR3 loop spans 14 amino acids. CDR1 and CDR2 (germline): PRHDT, FYEKMQ (reference sequence).

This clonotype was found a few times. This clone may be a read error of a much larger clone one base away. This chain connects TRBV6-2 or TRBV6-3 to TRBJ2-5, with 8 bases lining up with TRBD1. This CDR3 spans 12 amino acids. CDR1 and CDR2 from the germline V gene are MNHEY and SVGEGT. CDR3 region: CASSTGGEIQYF. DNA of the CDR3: TGTGCCAGCAGTACAGGGGGAGAGATCCAGTACTTC.

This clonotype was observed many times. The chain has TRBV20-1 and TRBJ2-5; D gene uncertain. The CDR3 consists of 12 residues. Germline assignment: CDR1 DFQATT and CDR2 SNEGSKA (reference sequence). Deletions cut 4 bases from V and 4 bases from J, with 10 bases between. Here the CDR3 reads CSANLGPETQYF. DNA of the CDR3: TGCAGTGCTAACTTGGGCCCAGAGACCCAGTACTTC.

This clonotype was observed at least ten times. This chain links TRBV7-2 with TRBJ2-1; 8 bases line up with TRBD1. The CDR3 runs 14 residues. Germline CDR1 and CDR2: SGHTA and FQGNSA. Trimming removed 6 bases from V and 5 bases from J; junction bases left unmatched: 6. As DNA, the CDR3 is TGTGCCAGCAGTCGACAGGGGAGAGACAATGAGCAGTTCTTC. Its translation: CASSRQGRDNEQFF.

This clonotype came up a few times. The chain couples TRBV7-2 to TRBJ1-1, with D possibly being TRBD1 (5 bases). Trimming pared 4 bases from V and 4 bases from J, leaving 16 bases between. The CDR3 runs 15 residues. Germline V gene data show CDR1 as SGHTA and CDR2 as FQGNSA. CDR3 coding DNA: TGTGCCAGCAGCTCCCCCCCTGAGGGGCTCACTGAAGCTTTCTTT. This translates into CASSSPPEGLTEAFF.

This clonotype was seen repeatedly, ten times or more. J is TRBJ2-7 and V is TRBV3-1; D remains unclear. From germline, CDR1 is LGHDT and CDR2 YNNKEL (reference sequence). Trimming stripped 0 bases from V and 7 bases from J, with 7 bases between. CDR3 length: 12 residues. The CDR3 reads CASSQDIGEQYF. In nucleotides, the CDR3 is TGTGCCAGCAGCCAAGATATTGGAGAGCAGTACTTC.

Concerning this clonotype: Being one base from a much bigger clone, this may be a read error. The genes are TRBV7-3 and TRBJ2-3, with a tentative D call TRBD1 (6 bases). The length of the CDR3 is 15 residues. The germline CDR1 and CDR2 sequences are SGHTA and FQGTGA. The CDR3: CACSQGDIGTDTQYF. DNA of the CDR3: TGTGCCTGCAGCCAAGGGGACATCGGCACAGATACGCAGTATTTT.

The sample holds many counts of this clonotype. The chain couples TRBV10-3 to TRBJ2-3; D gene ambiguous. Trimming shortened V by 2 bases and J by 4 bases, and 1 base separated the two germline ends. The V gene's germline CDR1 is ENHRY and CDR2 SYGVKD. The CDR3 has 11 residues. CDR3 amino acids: CAISEADTQYF. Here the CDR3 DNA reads TGTGCCATCAGTGAGGCAGATACGCAGTATTTT.

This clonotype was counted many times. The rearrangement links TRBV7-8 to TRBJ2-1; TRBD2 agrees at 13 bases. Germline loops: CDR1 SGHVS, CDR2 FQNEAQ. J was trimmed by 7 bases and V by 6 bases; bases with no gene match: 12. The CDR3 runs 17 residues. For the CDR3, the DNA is TGTGCCAGCAGTTTTCACCTGGGGACTAGCGGGAAGAATGAGCAGTTCTTC. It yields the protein CASSFHLGTSGKNEQFF.

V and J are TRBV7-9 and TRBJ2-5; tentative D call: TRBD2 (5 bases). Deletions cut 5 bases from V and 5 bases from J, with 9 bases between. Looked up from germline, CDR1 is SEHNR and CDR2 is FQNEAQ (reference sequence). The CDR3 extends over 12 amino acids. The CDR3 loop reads CASSSTGETQYF. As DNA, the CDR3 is TGTGCCAGCAGCAGCACGGGGGAGACCCAGTACTTC.

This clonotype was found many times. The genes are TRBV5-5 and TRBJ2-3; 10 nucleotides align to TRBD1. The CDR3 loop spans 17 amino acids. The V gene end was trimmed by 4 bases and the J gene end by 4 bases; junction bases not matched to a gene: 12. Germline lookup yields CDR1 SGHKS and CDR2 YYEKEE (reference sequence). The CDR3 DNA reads TGTGCCAGCAGCAACCGACAGGGGGCAGGGACGGCAGATACGCAGTATTTT. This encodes CASSNRQGAGTADTQYF.

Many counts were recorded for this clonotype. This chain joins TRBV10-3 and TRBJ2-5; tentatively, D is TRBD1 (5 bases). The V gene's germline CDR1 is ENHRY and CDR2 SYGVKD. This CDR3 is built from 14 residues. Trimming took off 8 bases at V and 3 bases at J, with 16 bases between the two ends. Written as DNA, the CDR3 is TGTGCCATCGCGGAGACAGCGATGAAAGAGACCCAGTACTTC. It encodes CAIAETAMKETQYF.

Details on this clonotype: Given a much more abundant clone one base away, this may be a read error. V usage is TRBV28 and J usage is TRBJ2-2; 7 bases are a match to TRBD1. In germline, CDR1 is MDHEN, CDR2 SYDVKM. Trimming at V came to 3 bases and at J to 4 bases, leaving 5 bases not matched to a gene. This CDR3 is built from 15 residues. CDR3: CASSFRDSGTGELFF. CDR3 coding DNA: TGTGCCAGCAGTTTCCGGGACAGTGGCACCGGGGAGCTGTTTTTT.

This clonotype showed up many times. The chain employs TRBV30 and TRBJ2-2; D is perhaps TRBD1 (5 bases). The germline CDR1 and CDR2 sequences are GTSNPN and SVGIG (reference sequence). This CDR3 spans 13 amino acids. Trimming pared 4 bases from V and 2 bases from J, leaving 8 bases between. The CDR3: CAWKGYNTGELFF. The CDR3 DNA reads TGTGCCTGGAAGGGGTATAACACCGGGGAGCTGTTTTTT.